This section outlines one T cell receptor beta chain sequence together with its context. The sample is drawn from a study of blood T cell repertoires in COVID-19. Overall study context: Collection of acute and convalescent COVID-19 samples took place in the United States, Italy and Spain.

The V and J ends lost 5 bases and 2 bases, in that order; junction bases with no gene match: 9. This CDR3 region has 16 residues. Looked up from germline, CDR1 is SGHAT and CDR2 is FQNNGV. Original processing methods: Using reference gene primer amplification, nucleated cell counts were estimated. The method was immunoSEQ multiplex PCR; TCRdb's version includes in-frame clones alone and lacks a portion of them. That table gives V, J and clone size, and the DNA gave D and trimming. Of 120,000 or so clones detected, 55% to 70% appear once; the ten largest clones hold 2% to 2.5%. The sequenced sample was peripheral blood. This sequence originates from a woman in her 70s with acute or convalescent COVID-19. The V and J genes are TRBV11-2 and TRBJ2-5; TRBD1 aligns across 9 bases. In DNA, the CDR3 is TGTGCCAGCAGCCGAGGGTCGGGACAGGGTCAAGAGACCCAGTACTTC. Its translation: CASSRGSGQGQETQYF.